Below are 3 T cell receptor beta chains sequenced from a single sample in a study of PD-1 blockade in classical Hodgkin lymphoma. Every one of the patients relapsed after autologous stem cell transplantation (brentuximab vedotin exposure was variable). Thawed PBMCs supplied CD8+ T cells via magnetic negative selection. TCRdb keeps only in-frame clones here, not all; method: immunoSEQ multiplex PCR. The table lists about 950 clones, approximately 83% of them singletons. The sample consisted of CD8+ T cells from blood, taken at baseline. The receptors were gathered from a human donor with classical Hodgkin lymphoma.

CDR3 amino acids: CASSLSGTSGYEQYF. The CDR3 region has the DNA TGTGCCAGCAGCTTGTCTGGGACTAGCGGTTACGAGCAGTACTTC. The chain employs TRBV5-6 and TRBJ2-7; 11 bases fit TRBD2. The CDR3 extends over 15 amino acids. The V gene end was trimmed by 1 base and the J gene end by 4 bases; junction bases not matched to a gene: 4. In germline, CDR1 is SGHDT, CDR2 YYEEEE.

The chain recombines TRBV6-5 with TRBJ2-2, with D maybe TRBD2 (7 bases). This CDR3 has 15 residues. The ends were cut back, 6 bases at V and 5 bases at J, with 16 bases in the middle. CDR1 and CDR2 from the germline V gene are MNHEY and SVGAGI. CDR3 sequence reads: CASRFRGGATGELFF. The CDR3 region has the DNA TGTGCCAGCAGATTTAGGGGGGGCGCGACCGGGGAGCTGTTTTTT.

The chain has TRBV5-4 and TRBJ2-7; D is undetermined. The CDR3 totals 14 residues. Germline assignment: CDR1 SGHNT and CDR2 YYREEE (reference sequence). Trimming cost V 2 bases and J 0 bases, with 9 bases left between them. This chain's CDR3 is CASSFLDNSYEQYF. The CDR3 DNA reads TGTGCCAGCAGCTTCCTAGATAACTCCTACGAGCAGTACTTC.